One and the same sample provided the 22 T cell receptor beta chains below, sequenced in a study of blood T cell repertoires in COVID-19. Using immunoSEQ multiplex PCR, the repertoire was profiled, and TCRdb retains in-frame clones only, with some absent. The sample consists of almost 65,000 clones, 80% to 90% of them appearing once. Material: peripheral blood. All receptors derive from a woman aged 60-70 years with COVID-19, enrolled during active disease.

This chain links TRBV9 with TRBJ2-3, with TRBD1 as a possible D gene (7 bases). Germline-derived CDR1 and CDR2 are SGDLS and YYNGEE. The CDR3 contains 15 residues. Trimming removed 0 bases at V and 6 bases at J, with 14 bases between. The CDR3 bases are TGTGCCAGCAGCGTAGTTGCAGGGGGAGGTGATACGCAGTATTTT. It yields the protein CASSVVAGGGDTQYF.

V is TRBV5-1 and J is TRBJ1-5; D not resolved. Per the germline V gene, CDR1 is SGHRS and CDR2 is YFSETQ. This CDR3 has 14 amino acids. V lost 1 base and J 7 bases, leaving 12 bases between the germline ends. The CDR3 reads CASSLTGVGQPQHF. In DNA, the CDR3 is TGCGCCAGCAGCTTGACCGGGGTTGGACAGCCCCAGCATTTT.

The chain recombines TRBV9 with TRBJ1-6; 7 bases are shared with TRBD1. Germline V lookup: CDR1 SGDLS, CDR2 YYNGEE. The CDR3 spans 17 residues. J lost 10 bases, V lost 4 bases, and 17 bases had no gene match. The CDR3 DNA follows: TGTGCCAGCAGCCACGCGGAGGGGGACAGCCAAGCCTCACCCCTCCACTTT. Translating gives CASSHAEGDSQASPLHF.

This chain joins TRBV4-3 and TRBJ1-6; 9 nucleotides align to TRBD1. V gave up 1 base and J gave up 9 bases; unmatched junction bases: 1. Germline V lookup: CDR1 LGHNA, CDR2 YSLEER. This CDR3 spans 14 amino acids. The CDR3 loop reads CASSQGTGVSPLHF. CDR3 DNA sequence: TGCGCCAGCAGCCAAGGGACAGGGGTTTCACCCCTCCACTTT.

V gene TRBV19 combines with J gene TRBJ2-7; unclear D gene. Germline V gene lookup returns CDR1 LNHDA and CDR2 SQIVND (reference sequence). This CDR3 has 14 residues. Trimming removed 5 bases from V and 1 base from J, with 12 bases in between. The CDR3 protein is CASSPTVPSYEQYF. The CDR3 bases are TGTGCCAGTAGTCCTACAGTCCCTTCCTACGAGCAGTACTTC.

V gene TRBV6-6 combines with J gene TRBJ2-1; 8 bases are shared with TRBD1. The CDR3 runs to 15 residues. With 0 bases clipped from V and 4 bases from J, the junction kept 2 bases outside the gene matches. In germline, CDR1 is MNHNY, CDR2 SVGAGI (reference sequence). The DNA of the CDR3 is TGTGCCAGCAGTTACTCCGGGACAGGTTACAATGAGCAGTTCTTC. It is translated as CASSYSGTGYNEQFF.

The V and J genes are TRBV10-3 and TRBJ1-5; D might be TRBD1 (5 bases). The CDR3 contains 13 residues. Germline V CDR1 and CDR2: ENHRY, SYGVKD. Deletions cut 7 bases from V and 6 bases from J, with 13 bases between. CDR3 sequence reads: CAIMGGVGQPQHF. For the CDR3, the DNA is TGTGCCATCATGGGGGGTGTAGGTCAGCCCCAGCATTTT.

The gene calls are TRBV19 and TRBJ2-1, with 7 bases identical to TRBD2. CDR1 and CDR2 (germline): LNHDA, SQIVND (reference sequence). V was pared by 1 base and J by 4 bases, with 1 base of the junction left unmatched. The CDR3 is 14 residues long. CDR3 sequence (DNA): TGTGCCAGTAGTATAGTCGGGAGGTACAATGAGCAGTTCTTC. Encoded protein: CASSIVGRYNEQFF.

The chain uses TRBV5-4 and TRBJ2-2; TRBD1 agrees at 8 bases. This CDR3 has 17 residues. V was clipped by 4 bases and J by 6 bases; unmatched bases: 14. CDR1 and CDR2 from the germline V gene are SGHNT and YYREEE (reference sequence). CDR3 sequence: CASSRVRTGYRPGELFF. Written as DNA, the CDR3 is TGTGCCAGCAGCCGAGTGCGGACAGGGTATCGGCCCGGGGAGCTGTTTTTT.

The V and J genes are TRBV6-2 or TRBV6-3 and TRBJ1-1, with D possibly TRBD1 on 5 matching bases. Trimming left V 4 bases short and J 4 bases short, with 16 bases between. Per the germline V gene, CDR1 is MNHEY and CDR2 is SVGEGT. CDR3 length equals 15 residues. The CDR3 DNA sequence: TGTGCCAGCAGTTCCTTACACCGGGGGACCACTGAAGCTTTCTTT. Its protein product is CASSSLHRGTTEAFF.

The chain is built from TRBV6-5 and TRBJ2-3, with D maybe TRBD1 (6 bases). This CDR3 is built from 13 residues. The V gene's germline CDR1 is MNHEY and CDR2 SVGAGI. The V end was cut by 8 bases, the J end by 4 bases, with 13 bases between. CDR3 in amino acids: CASARTASDTQYF. The CDR3 DNA follows: TGTGCCAGCGCTAGGACAGCTTCAGATACGCAGTATTTT.

As concerns this clone: Additional DNA sequences in this sample encode the identical CDR3. The chain is built from TRBV4-3 and TRBJ1-3, with D unresolved. The ends were cut back, 0 bases at V and 2 bases at J, with 8 bases in the middle. The CDR3 is 15 residues long. Germline V gene sequence: CDR1 LGHNA, CDR2 YSLEER. In DNA, the CDR3 is TGCGCCAGCAGCCAAGATCCGGGTACTGGAAACACCATATATTTT. Its protein is CASSQDPGTGNTIYF.

This chain connects TRBV29-1 to TRBJ2-3; possible D gene TRBD2, 6 bases. CDR3 length equals 13 residues. Germline CDR1 reads SQVTM; CDR2 reads ANQGSEA. Between the trimmed V and J ends, which lost 5 bases and 4 bases, there was a span of 13 bases. DNA of the CDR3: TGCAGCGTTTCTGAGGGAGGAGCAGATACGCAGTATTTT. Its translation: CSVSEGGADTQYF.

This chain connects TRBV27 to TRBJ2-1; D not resolved. V shed 3 bases and J shed 9 bases, with 12 bases lying between them. This CDR3 comprises 13 residues. Germline assignment: CDR1 MNHEY and CDR2 SMNVEV (reference sequence). The CDR3, as DNA: TGTGCCAGCAGTTTCTCCCCCGTCCGTGAGCAGTTCTTC. Translating gives CASSFSPVREQFF.

CDR3 sequence: CASSRRPGTGSTDTQYF. In nucleotides, the CDR3 is TGCGCCAGCAGCCGGCGTCCCGGGACAGGTAGCACAGATACGCAGTATTTT. The chain is built from TRBV4-1 and TRBJ2-3; 8 nucleotides match TRBD1. Looked up from germline, CDR1 is MGHRA and CDR2 is YSYEKL. The CDR3 totals 17 residues. J gave up 0 bases and V 4 bases, and 9 bases lay outside the gene matches.

This sequence joins TRBV4-1 and TRBJ2-7; D possibly corresponds to TRBD2 (6 bases). There are 12 residues in the CDR3. The germline CDR1 and CDR2 sequences are MGHRA and YSYEKL. The germline V and J ends were trimmed by 4 bases and 11 bases, with 15 bases remaining between them. The CDR3 bases are TGCGCCAGCAGCCTGGTGGGCGGGGTGAAGTACTTC. Translated: CASSLVGGVKYF.

This CDR3 reads CASSPRTVNEKLFF. The CDR3 DNA is TGTGCCAGCAGTCCGCGGACAGTTAATGAAAAACTGTTTTTT. The chain links TRBV28 to TRBJ1-4; TRBD1 might be the D (6 bases). The CDR3 is made up of 14 amino acids. With 5 bases removed from V and 4 bases from J, the gap between germline ends came to 11 bases. CDR1 is MDHEN, CDR2 SYDVKM, per germline.

The V and J genes are TRBV24-1 and TRBJ2-1, with D tentatively TRBD2 (6 bases). V lost 4 bases and J lost 1, with 13 bases in between. This CDR3 contains 16 residues. Germline CDR1 KGHDR, CDR2 SFDVKD. The CDR3 region is CATSDTGLDSYNEQFF. The CDR3 DNA follows: TGTGCCACCAGTGACACGGGACTTGATTCCTACAATGAGCAGTTCTTC.

V is TRBV9 and J is TRBJ1-6; TRBD1 agrees at 8 bases. CDR1 is SGDLS, CDR2 YYNGEE, per germline. V lost 4 bases to trimming and J lost 9 bases; unmatched junction nucleotides: 9. The CDR3 has 15 residues. The CDR3 bases are TGTGCCAGCAGCACCGGACAGGGAGACTTTTCACCCCTCCACTTT. Its translation: CASSTGQGDFSPLHF.

The rearrangement links TRBV3-1 (or the pseudogene TRBV3-2) to TRBJ2-5; 7 positions agree with TRBD2. With 2 bases clipped from V and 4 bases from J, the junction kept 10 bases outside the gene matches. The CDR3 extends over 16 amino acids. CDR1 and CDR2 (germline): LGHDT, YNNKEL (reference sequence). The CDR3 loop reads CASSQNPAGLRETQYF. CDR3 nucleotide sequence: TGTGCCAGCAGCCAAAACCCAGCGGGACTGAGAGAGACCCAGTACTTC.

The chain has TRBV19 and TRBJ2-7; no clear D gene. The CDR3 extends over 12 amino acids. Trimming stripped 5 bases from V and 4 bases from J, with 9 bases between. Germline CDR1 LNHDA, CDR2 SQIVND (reference sequence). CDR3 protein: CASSAYGYEQYF. The CDR3 nucleotides read TGTGCCAGTAGTGCATACGGGTACGAGCAGTACTTC.

The chain carries TRBV5-6 and TRBJ2-3, with a weak D call TRBD1 (5 bases). The V and J ends lost 1 base and 2 bases respectively, with 11 bases between them. Looked up from germline, CDR1 is SGHDT and CDR2 is YYEEEE. The CDR3 spans 15 residues. In nucleotides, the CDR3 is TGTGCCAGCAGCTTGAAGACAGAGAACACAGATACGCAGTATTTT. Its translation: CASSLKTENTDTQYF.